The T cell receptor (beta chain) under discussion was sequenced for a study of CD8+ T cells in alopecia areata. In the study overall: Tofacitinib ran for 6 to 18 months before 6 months off drug. Study-wide findings and caveats: Lesional scalp, notably in alopecia totalis/universalis, had clonality above that of normal scalp.

This clone was seen once. Its specificity is unknown. The authors extracted RNA and reverse transcribed it into cDNA as the sequencing template. Only in-frame clones appear in the TCRdb table, and some are missing; sequencing was by immunoSEQ multiplex PCR. The data contain under 70,000 clones, 90% to 97% of them singletons. The CDR3 covers 16 residues. Per germline, CDR1 SEHNR and CDR2 FQNEAQ (reference sequence). V was pared by 5 bases and J by 1 base, with 17 bases between. This TCR was recovered from a human donor with alopecia areata. The rearrangement joins TRBV7-9 to TRBJ1-2; D is ambiguous. The specimen comprised CD8+ T cells sorted from blood, sampled at week 0. The CDR3: CASSTGIYDFNYGYTF. The CDR3 bases are TGTGCCAGCAGCACGGGAATCTATGACTTTAACTATGGCTACACCTTC.